This record looks at one T cell receptor (beta chain) sequence and its context. This clonotype was observed many times. Which antigen it targets is not known. Per-nucleotide qualities are absent, and no much larger clonotype sits a single base away. V is cut by 6 bases and J by 2 bases, and the space between the germline ends is 13 bases. Taken from cysteine to phenylalanine, the CDR3 has 14 residues. Only the CDR3 part of the read is kept: 42 bases, read in frame from the first base. The data derive from a study of identical twins (dated by TCRdb to the mid-2010s). For the wider study: To test whether fetal clonotypes persist, this study deep-sequenced TCR alpha and beta repertoires from monozygotic twins, from unrelated adults of various ages, and from cord blood. Replicate twin experiments were performed at different times using different library preparation protocols to rule out contamination.

Library creation used 5' RACE. Sequenced on an Illumina HiSeq 2000. Template switching introduced a universal primer binding site; the final cDNA contained a unique molecular identifier, enabling accurate counting of TCR cDNA molecules. Specific primers in the conserved constant-segment region were used to synthesize first-strand cDNA for TCR alpha and beta chains. To control for contamination, every cDNA library carried two barcodes: a SMART-Mk sample barcode plus Illumina barcodes. TruSeq adapter sequences along with Illumina sample barcodes were introduced in two successive PCR steps. The TCR alpha and beta cDNA libraries were sequenced on the Illumina HiSeq platform using custom primers. As for the authors' bioinformatics: MiGEC was used to process raw reads and extract unique molecular identifiers, and MiXCR was used to find CDR3 positions. For each individual, recombination models were inferred using an EM algorithm with the repgenHMM and IGoR tools. Shared clonotype analysis was performed with the tcR package in R, normalizing sharing by the product of cloneset sizes. To study raw recombination without the effects of thymic and clonal selection, out-of-frame nonproductive sequences were analyzed. Using fastp at Q25 and MiXCR, TCRdb reprocessed the public reads and kept productive beta chains. Every CDR3 protein is listed once, alongside the most common genes and DNA of its rows. TCRdb assigned the V and J calls; the authors' analysis was not used. This sample is represented by 690,000 or so distinct CDR3 sequences; around 8.6% of them were singletons. The ten largest make up approximately 0.96% of the sample.

Only healthy Caucasian donors were included. Three pairs of female monozygotic twins, all aged 18 to 29 years, made up the twin cohort. Peripheral blood mononuclear cells were used as the source from which RNA for TCR libraries was isolated. Summary of the overall study and its limitations: In monozygotic twins, out-of-frame TCR alpha sharing was systematically underestimated by recombination models, although the models agreed with sharing between unrelated individuals. Because the same donors could not be followed over many years, the conclusions relied on cross-sectional statistical analysis. Abundant cord blood beta clonotypes had fewer insertions, young adult naive repertoires showed a similar but weaker trend, and memory repertoires showed no such trend. The excess sharing between twins in beta out-of-frame sequences was weaker because fewer shared sequences reduced the signal-to-noise ratio. Compared with coincidental sharing between unrelated individuals, out-of-frame TCR alpha sequences shared between twins had an excess of sequences with low generation probability. Invariant T cells such as MAIT and iNKT could partly confound zero-insertion analyses, though diverse VJ usage argued against this for most clonotypes.

Another study also made use of these data, one on yellow fever vaccine responses in identical twins. According to the second study: According to the authors, the vaccine-induced T cell response in identical twins seemed to be partly convergent and partly specific to each individual. In the study, vaccine-responding T cell clones were precisely tracked in identical twins.

The rearranged chain carries TRBV12-3 or TRBV12-4 and TRBJ2-5; the D gene lacks a confident call. Sequenced material: PBMCs. The origin of this receptor is a woman aged 18-30 years in good health. The CDR3 sequence is CASSQTVIQETQYF. At the DNA level, the sequence is TGTGCCAGCAGCCAAACAGTAATTCAAGAGACCCAGTACTTC.